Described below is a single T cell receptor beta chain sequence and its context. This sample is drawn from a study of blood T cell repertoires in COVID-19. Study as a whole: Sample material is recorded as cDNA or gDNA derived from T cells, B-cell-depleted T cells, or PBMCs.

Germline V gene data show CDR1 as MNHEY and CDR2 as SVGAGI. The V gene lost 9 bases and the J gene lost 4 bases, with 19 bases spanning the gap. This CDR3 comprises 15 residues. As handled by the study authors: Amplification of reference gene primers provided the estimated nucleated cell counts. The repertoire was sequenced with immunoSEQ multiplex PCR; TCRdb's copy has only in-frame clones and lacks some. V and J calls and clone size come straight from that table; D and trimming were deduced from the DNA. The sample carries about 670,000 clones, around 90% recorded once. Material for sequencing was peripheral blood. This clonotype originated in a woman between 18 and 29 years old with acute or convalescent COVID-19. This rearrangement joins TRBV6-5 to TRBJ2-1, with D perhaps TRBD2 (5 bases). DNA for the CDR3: TGTGCCAGTCAACTAGTCCGGGCCGAATACAATGAGCAGTTCTTC. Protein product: CASQLVRAEYNEQFF.